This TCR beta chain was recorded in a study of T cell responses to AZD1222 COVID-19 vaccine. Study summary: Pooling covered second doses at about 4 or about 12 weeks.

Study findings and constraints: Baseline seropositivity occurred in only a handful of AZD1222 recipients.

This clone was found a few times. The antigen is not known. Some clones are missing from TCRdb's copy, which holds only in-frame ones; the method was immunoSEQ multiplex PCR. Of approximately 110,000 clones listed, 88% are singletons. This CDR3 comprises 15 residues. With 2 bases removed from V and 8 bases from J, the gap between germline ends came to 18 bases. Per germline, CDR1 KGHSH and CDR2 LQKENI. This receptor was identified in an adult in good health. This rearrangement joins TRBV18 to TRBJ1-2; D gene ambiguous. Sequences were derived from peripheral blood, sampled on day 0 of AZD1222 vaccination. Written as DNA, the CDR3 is TGTGCCAGCTCACCATCGGCGGCCCCGTTGATGGGCTACACCTTC. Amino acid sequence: CASSPSAAPLMGYTF.